Presented here are 18 T cell receptor beta chains from one specimen sequenced in a study of long-term antiretroviral therapy in people with HIV. Survey-level immunoSEQ v3.0 assays were run. Some clones are missing from TCRdb's copy, which holds only in-frame ones; the method was immunoSEQ multiplex PCR. The sample shows some 35,000 clones, 65% to 80% of them seen only once. The sample consisted of unsorted PBMCs, taken 3 years after starting antiretroviral therapy. These receptors were collected from a man aged 50 to 59 with HIV.

The chain combines TRBV27 with TRBJ2-4; D remains unclear. The germline V gene encodes CDR1 MNHEY and CDR2 SMNVEV (reference sequence). The CDR3 is 16 residues long. V was pared by 3 bases and J by 0 bases, with 12 bases between. CDR3 DNA: TGTGCCAGCAGTTTTCTGGTAACACTAGCCAAAAACATTCAGTACTTC. It encodes CASSFLVTLAKNIQYF.

DNA for the CDR3: TGCGCCGCCTGGGTCAGGGAGTTCTCCCTCTATAGCAATCAGCCCCAGCATTTT. It yields the protein CAAWVREFSLYSNQPQHF. The chain has TRBV4-3 and TRBJ1-5; TRBD1 is a possible D gene (5 bases). The CDR3 spans 18 residues. Trimming took off 11 bases at V and 0 bases at J, with 26 bases between the two ends. CDR1 and CDR2 from the germline V gene are LGHNA and YSLEER.

This sequence joins TRBV29-1 and TRBJ2-3, with 7 positions matching TRBD2. CDR3 length: 14 residues. The germline gives CDR1 SQVTM, CDR2 ANQGSEA. J was trimmed by 6 bases and V by 6 bases; bases with no gene match: 12. The CDR3 is CSVAGTTTSDTQYF. The CDR3 bases are TGCAGCGTGGCCGGGACTACGACCTCGGATACGCAGTATTTT.

The rearrangement uses TRBV7-2 and TRBJ2-7, with 11 positions matching TRBD1. V lost 5 bases to trimming and J lost 3 bases; unmatched junction nucleotides: 6. This CDR3 contains 15 residues. Germline loops: CDR1 SGHTA, CDR2 FQGNSA. CDR3 in amino acids: CASSTTGTGGYEQYF. For the CDR3, the DNA is TGTGCCAGCAGCACGACCGGGACAGGGGGCTACGAGCAGTACTTC. Drawing the rest from reference TRBV7-2 and TRBJ2-7, the complete variable domain is GAGVSQSPSNKVTEKGKDVELRCDPISGHTALYWYRQSLGQGLEFLIYFQGNSAPDKSGLPSDRFSAERTGGSVSTLTIQRTQQEDSAVYLCASSTTGTGGYEQYFGPGTRLTVT.

The V call is TRBV6-1, the J call TRBJ1-6, with D hard to call. V was shortened by 4 bases and J by 0 bases, with 7 bases between the two germline ends. The germline V gene has CDR1 MNHNS and CDR2 SASEGT. CDR3 size: 15 residues. CDR3 residues: CASSGGHSYNSPLHF. CDR3 DNA sequence: TGTGCCAGCAGTGGTGGGCACTCCTATAATTCACCCCTCCACTTT.

V is TRBV21-1 and J is TRBJ1-5; TRBD1 is taken as the D call from the table, unchecked against the DNA. TRBV21-1 is deemed a pseudogene. CDR3 size: 17 residues. As DNA, the CDR3 is TGTGCCAGCAGCACATTCTCACAGGGCAATAGCAATCAGCCCCAGCATTTT. This encodes CASSTFSQGNSNQPQHF.

The rearrangement joins TRBV7-2 to TRBJ2-2, with D tentatively TRBD1 (6 bases). Per germline, CDR1 SGHTA and CDR2 FQGNSA. Trimming removed 5 bases at V and 2 bases at J, with 12 bases between. This CDR3 region has 15 residues. The CDR3 DNA follows: TGTGCCAGCAGCCCGCGGACAGTTAACACCGGGGAGCTGTTTTTT. It specifies CASSPRTVNTGELFF.

The chain employs TRBV2 and TRBJ1-1; tentative D call: TRBD1 (5 bases). The CDR3 is 11 residues long. From germline, CDR1 is SNHLY and CDR2 FYNNEI. V shed 5 bases and J shed 8 bases, with 9 bases lying between them. The CDR3 DNA reads as TGTGCCAGCAGTTACGAGGGGGAAGCTTTCTTT. Translated, it gives CASSYEGEAFF.

This chain connects TRBV19 to TRBJ2-3; D not resolved. CDR3 size: 14 residues. The germline CDR1 and CDR2 sequences are LNHDA and SQIVND (reference sequence). Trimming shortened V by 6 bases and J by 1 base, and 11 bases separated the two germline ends. The CDR3 protein is CASRGWWGTDTQYF. CDR3 in DNA: TGTGCCAGTAGGGGGTGGTGGGGCACAGATACGCAGTATTTT.

The chain joins TRBV18 to TRBJ2-2, with D possibly being TRBD1 (5 bases). CDR3 length: 14 amino acids. V gave up 3 bases and J gave up 4 bases, with 9 bases separating them. Germline CDR1 is KGHSH and CDR2 is LQKENI. The CDR3 region is CASSPDQGTGELFF. The CDR3, as DNA: TGTGCCAGCTCACCCGATCAGGGCACCGGGGAGCTGTTTTTT.

CDR3 sequence reads: CASSMGQGLANYGYTF. In DNA form, the CDR3 reads TGTGCCAGCAGCATGGGACAGGGGCTAGCTAACTATGGCTACACCTTC. The chain is built from TRBV25-1 and TRBJ1-2; 10 nucleotides agree with TRBD1. The length of the CDR3 is 16 residues. The V segment lost 6 bases and the J segment 0 bases; nucleotides outside the gene matches: 7. Looked up from germline, CDR1 is MGHDK and CDR2 is SYGVNS.

The chain is built from TRBV12-2 and TRBJ2-2. TRBV12-2 is reported as a pseudogene. This CDR3 has 17 residues. CDR3 sequence reads: CASRLAEGGPNTGELFF. The CDR3 bases are TGTGCAAGTCGCTTAGCGGAGGGGGGACCCAACACCGGGGAGCTGTTTTTT.

Relative to its sample, this clone is medium-sized. The CDR3 reads CASSLVAGALNEQYF. The CDR3 nucleotides are TGTGCCAGTAGTCTTGTAGCGGGGGCCTTGAACGAGCAGTACTTC. V and J are TRBV19 and TRBJ2-7; 9 bases map to TRBD2. The germline V gene has CDR1 LNHDA and CDR2 SQIVND (reference sequence). The junction had 10 bases not matched to a gene; V was cut back by 5 bases and J by 5 bases. This CDR3 is 15 amino acids long.

The gene calls are TRBV5-1 and TRBJ2-1, with TRBD2 matching 9 bases. Per the germline V gene, CDR1 is SGHRS and CDR2 is YFSETQ. The CDR3 loop spans 15 amino acids. The ends lost 4 bases at V and 3 bases at J; junction bases unmatched: 5. CDR3 nucleotide sequence: TGCGCCAGCAGCGATCCGACTAGCGGCTACAATGAGCAGTTCTTC. Translated, it gives CASSDPTSGYNEQFF. The complete variable domain, with remaining parts taken from reference TRBV5-1 and TRBJ2-1, reads KAGVTQTPRYLIKTRGQQVTLSCSPISGHRSVSWYQQTPGQGLQFLFEYFSETQRNKGNFPGRFSGRQFSNSRSEMNVSTLELGDSALYLCASSDPTSGYNEQFFGPGTRLTVL.

The V call is TRBV29-1, the J call TRBJ1-1; TRBD1 might be the D (6 bases). The germline CDR1 and CDR2 sequences are SQVTM and ANQGSEA. This CDR3 is 14 amino acids long. Trimming removed 5 bases from V and 5 bases from J, with 18 bases in between. The CDR3 here is CSVTDLTGNTEAFF. CDR3 in DNA: TGCAGCGTTACAGACCTAACAGGGAATACTGAAGCTTTCTTT. The variable domain in full, with the rest retrieved from reference TRBV29-1 and TRBJ1-1, is SAVISQKPSRDICQRGTSLTIQCQVDSQVTMMFWYRQQPGQSLTLIATANQGSEATYESGFVIDKFPISRPNLTFSTLTVSNMSPEDSSIYLCSVTDLTGNTEAFFGQGTRLTVV.

The chain joins TRBV5-4 to TRBJ2-2, with TRBD2 matching over 10 bases. The CDR3 totals 16 residues. V was clipped by 3 bases and J by 2 bases; unmatched bases: 4. Germline V lookup: CDR1 SGHNT, CDR2 YYREEE (reference sequence). The CDR3 region is CASSSRTSGNTGELFF. CDR3 nucleotides: TGTGCCAGCAGCTCACGGACTAGCGGAAACACCGGGGAGCTGTTTTTT.

V gene TRBV5-1 combines with J gene TRBJ1-4; D not certain. The V gene lost 5 bases and the J gene lost 2 bases, with 7 bases spanning the gap. Germline V gene lookup returns CDR1 SGHRS and CDR2 YFSETQ. The CDR3 totals 13 residues. CDR3 region: CASRPSTNEKLFF. The CDR3 DNA follows: TGCGCCAGCAGACCCTCGACTAATGAAAAACTGTTTTTT. Based on the CDR3 plus reference TRBV5-1 and TRBJ1-4, the full variable domain is KAGVTQTPRYLIKTRGQQVTLSCSPISGHRSVSWYQQTPGQGLQFLFEYFSETQRNKGNFPGRFSGRQFSNSRSEMNVSTLELGDSALYLCASRPSTNEKLFFGSGTQLSVL.

V gene TRBV18 combines with J gene TRBJ2-3; TRBD2 is a possible D gene (5 bases). Germline loops: CDR1 KGHSH, CDR2 LQKENI. The CDR3 consists of 15 residues. V was shortened by 0 bases and J by 5 bases, with 12 bases between the two germline ends. The CDR3 reads CASSPPSRGRDTQYF. The DNA of the CDR3 is TGTGCCAGCTCACCACCGAGCCGGGGAAGAGATACGCAGTATTTT.